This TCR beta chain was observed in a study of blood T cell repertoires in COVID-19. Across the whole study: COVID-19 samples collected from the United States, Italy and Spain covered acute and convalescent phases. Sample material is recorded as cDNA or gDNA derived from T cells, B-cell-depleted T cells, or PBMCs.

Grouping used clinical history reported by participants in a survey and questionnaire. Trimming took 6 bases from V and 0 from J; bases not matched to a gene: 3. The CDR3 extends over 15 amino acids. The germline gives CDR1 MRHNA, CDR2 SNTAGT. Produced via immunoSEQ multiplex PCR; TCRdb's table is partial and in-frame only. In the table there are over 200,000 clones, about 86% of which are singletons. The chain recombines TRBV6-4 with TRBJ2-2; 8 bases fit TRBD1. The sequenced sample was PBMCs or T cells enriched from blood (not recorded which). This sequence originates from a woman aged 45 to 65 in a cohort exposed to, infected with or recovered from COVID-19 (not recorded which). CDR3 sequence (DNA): TGTGCCAGCAGCCCACAGGGGGCGAACACCGGGGAGCTGTTTTTT. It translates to CASSPQGANTGELFF.